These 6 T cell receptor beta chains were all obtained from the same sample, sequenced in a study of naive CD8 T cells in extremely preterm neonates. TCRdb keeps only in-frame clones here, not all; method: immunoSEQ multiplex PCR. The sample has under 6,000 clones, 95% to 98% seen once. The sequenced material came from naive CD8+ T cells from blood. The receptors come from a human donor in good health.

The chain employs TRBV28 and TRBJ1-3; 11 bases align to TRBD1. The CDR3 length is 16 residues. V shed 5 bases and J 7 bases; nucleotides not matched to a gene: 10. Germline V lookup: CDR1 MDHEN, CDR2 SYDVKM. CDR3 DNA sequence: TGTGCCAGCAGTGGGACTCGGGACAGGGGGATGAACACCATATATTTT. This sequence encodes CASSGTRDRGMNTIYF.

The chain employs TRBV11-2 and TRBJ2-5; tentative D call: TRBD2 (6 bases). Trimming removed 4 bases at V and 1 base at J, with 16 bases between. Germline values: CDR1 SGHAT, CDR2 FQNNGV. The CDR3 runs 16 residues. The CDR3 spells CASSSKGLAFQETQYF. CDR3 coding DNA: TGTGCCAGCAGCTCCAAGGGTCTAGCGTTCCAAGAGACCCAGTACTTC. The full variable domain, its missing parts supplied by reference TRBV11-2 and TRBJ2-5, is EAGVAQSPRYKIIEKRQSVAFWCNPISGHATLYWYQQILGQGPKLLIQFQNNGVVDDSQLPKDRFSAERLKGVDSTLKIQPAKLEDSAVYLCASSSKGLAFQETQYFGPGTRLLVL.

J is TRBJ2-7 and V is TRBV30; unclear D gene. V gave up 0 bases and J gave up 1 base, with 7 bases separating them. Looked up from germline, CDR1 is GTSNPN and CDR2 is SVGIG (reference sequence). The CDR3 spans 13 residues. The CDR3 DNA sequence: TGTGCCTGGAGTGTCGGAGCTTCCTACGAGCAGTACTTC. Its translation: CAWSVGASYEQYF.

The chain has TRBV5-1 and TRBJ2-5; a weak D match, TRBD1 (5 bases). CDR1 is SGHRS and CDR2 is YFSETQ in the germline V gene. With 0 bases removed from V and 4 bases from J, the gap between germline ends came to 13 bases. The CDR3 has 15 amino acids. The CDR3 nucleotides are TGCGCCAGCAGCTTGGAAGGGGTTGGCGGAGAGACCCAGTACTTC. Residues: CASSLEGVGGETQYF.

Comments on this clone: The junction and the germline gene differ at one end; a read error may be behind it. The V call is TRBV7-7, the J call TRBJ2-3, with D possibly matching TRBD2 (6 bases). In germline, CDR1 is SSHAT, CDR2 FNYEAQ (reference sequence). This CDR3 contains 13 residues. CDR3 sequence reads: CASSAGTPDTQYF. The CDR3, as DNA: TGTGCTAGCAGCGCTGGGACTCCAGATACGCAGTATTTT.

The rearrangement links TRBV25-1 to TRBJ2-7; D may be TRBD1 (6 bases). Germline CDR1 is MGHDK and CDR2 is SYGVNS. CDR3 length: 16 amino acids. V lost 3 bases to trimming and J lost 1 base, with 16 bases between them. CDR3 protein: CASSDPARTASYEQYF. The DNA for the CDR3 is TGTGCCAGCAGTGACCCAGCCCGGACAGCTTCCTACGAGCAGTACTTC.